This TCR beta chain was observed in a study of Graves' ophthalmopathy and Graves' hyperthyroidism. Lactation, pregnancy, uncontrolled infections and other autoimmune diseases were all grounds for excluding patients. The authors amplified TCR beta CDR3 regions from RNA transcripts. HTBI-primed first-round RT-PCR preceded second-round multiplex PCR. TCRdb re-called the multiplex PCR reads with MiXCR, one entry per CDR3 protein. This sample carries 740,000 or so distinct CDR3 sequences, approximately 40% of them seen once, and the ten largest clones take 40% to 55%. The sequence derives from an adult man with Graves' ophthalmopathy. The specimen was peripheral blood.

The CDR3 protein is CASSPHGTGAYVLTF. CDR3 coding DNA: TGTGCCAGCAGCCCCCACGGGACGGGCGCCTACGTCCTGACTTTC. The V and J genes are TRBV9 and TRBJ2-6, with D perhaps being TRBD1 or TRBD2 (5 bases each). With 4 bases removed from V and 11 bases from J, the gap between germline ends came to 19 bases. The CDR3 length is 15 residues. The germline V gene encodes CDR1 SGDLS and CDR2 YYNGEE.